Included here is one TCR beta chain sequence, with context. The isolated RNA, all of it, was reverse transcribed, so expressed TCRB transcripts were what got sequenced. Using immunoSEQ multiplex PCR, the repertoire was profiled, and TCRdb retains in-frame clones only, with some absent. This table has 400,000 to 550,000 clones, roughly an eighth appearing once. The record originates from a study of beta chain features in type 1 diabetes. J was trimmed by 6 bases and V by 1 base; bases with no gene match: 5. Germline CDR1 reads SGHNT; CDR2 reads YENEEA. The CDR3 is made up of 15 amino acids. Purity exceeding 95% was reached by all sorted populations.

The TCR sequence derives from a woman between 18 and 29 years old in good health. Input material: naive CD4+ T cells from blood. The chain is built from TRBV11-3 and TRBJ2-7; 11 bases line up with TRBD2. In DNA, the CDR3 is TGTGCCAGCAGCTTAGTTTCACTAGCGGGAGCCGAGCAGTACTTC. Amino acids: CASSLVSLAGAEQYF.